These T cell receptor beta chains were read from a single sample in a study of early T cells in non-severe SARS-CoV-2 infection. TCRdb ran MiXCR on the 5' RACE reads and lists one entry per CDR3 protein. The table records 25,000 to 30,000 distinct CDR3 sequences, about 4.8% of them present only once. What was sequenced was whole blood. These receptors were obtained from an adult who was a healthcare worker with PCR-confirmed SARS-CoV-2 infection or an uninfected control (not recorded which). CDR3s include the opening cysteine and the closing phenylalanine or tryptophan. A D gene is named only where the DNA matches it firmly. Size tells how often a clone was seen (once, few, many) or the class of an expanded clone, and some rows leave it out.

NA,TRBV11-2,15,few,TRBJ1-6,CASSLGLHWNSPLHF,TGTGCCAGCAGCTTAGGGCTCCACTGGAATTCACCCCTCCACTTT
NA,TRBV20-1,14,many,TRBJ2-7,CSANVEGSRHEQYF,TGCAGTGCCAACGTAGAGGGGTCTCGTCACGAGCAGTACTTC
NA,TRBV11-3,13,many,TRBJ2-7,CASSLGGHYEQYF,TGTGCCAGCAGCTTAGGGGGACACTACGAGCAGTACTTC
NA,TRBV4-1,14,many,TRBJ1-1,CASSPTAMNTEAFF,TGCGCCAGCAGCCCAACAGCAATGAACACTGAAGCTTTCTTT
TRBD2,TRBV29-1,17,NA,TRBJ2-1,CSVPGTSGEWSYNEQFF,TGCAGCGTTCCCGGGACTAGCGGGGAGTGGTCCTACAATGAGCAGTTCTTC
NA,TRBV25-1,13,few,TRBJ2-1,CASRRPGSNEQFF,TGTGCCAGCAGGAGGCCAGGGTCCAATGAGCAGTTCTTC
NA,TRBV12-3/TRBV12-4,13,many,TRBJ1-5,CASSPRSNQPQHF,TGTGCCAGCAGCCCCAGGAGCAATCAGCCCCAGCATTTT
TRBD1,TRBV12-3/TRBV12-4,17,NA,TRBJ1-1,CASRRDRGLPVNTEAFF,TGTGCCAGCAGGAGGGACAGGGGGCTTCCGGTGAACACTGAAGCTTTCTTT
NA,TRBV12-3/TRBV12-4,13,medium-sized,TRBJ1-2,CASSLDRNYGYTF,TGTGCCAGCAGTTTGGACCGAAACTATGGCTACACCTTC
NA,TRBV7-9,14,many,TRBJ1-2,CASSLGGRPYGYTF,TGTGCCAGCAGCTTAGGTGGCAGACCCTATGGCTACACCTTC
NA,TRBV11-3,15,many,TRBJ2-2,CASSLGHLNTGELFF,TGTGCCAGCAGCTTAGGGCACTTGAACACCGGGGAGCTGTTTTTT
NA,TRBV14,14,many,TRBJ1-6,CASSQALSPSPLHF,TGTGCCAGCAGCCAAGCCCTAAGCCCATCACCCCTCCACTTT
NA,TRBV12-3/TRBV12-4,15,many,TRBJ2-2,CASTHPGVNTGELFF,TGTGCCAGCACCCACCCGGGAGTCAACACCGGGGAGCTGTTTTTT
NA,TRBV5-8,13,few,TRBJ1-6,CASSGGYNSPLHF,TGTGCCAGCAGCGGGGGCTATAATTCACCCCTCCACTTT